Included here is one T cell receptor beta chain sequence, with context. Its cognate antigen is unknown. The data were taken from a study of OX40 agonist ivuxolimab in advanced cancers. Study context: Males comprised approximately 81% of the group, whose mean age was roughly 64 years (range roughly 23 to 90). Three patients, one with hepatocellular carcinoma and two with cutaneous melanoma, achieved partial responses. General study results and limits: There were, on average, more expanded clones in CD8+ T cells than in CD4+.

Autoimmune disease history or systemic immunosuppression excluded patients. TCRdb's table, derived via immunoSEQ multiplex PCR, lists solely in-frame clones and lacks some. The sample contains around 94,000 clones, around nine tenths of which appear only once. This CDR3 has 14 residues. The V gene's germline CDR1 is SGHRS and CDR2 YFSETQ. J lost 1 base, V lost 4 bases, and 1 base had no gene match. This chain connects TRBV5-1 to TRBJ1-1; 10 bases are a match to TRBD1. The sequence was obtained from an adult with an advanced solid tumor such as melanoma, head and neck, liver or kidney cancer. The sequenced sample was CD4+ or CD8+ T cells sorted from blood, obtained in a trial of the OX40 agonist ivuxolimab. The CDR3 region has the DNA TGCGCCAGCAGCGGGACAGGGGAGAACACTGAAGCTTTCTTT. The encoded protein is CASSGTGENTEAFF.